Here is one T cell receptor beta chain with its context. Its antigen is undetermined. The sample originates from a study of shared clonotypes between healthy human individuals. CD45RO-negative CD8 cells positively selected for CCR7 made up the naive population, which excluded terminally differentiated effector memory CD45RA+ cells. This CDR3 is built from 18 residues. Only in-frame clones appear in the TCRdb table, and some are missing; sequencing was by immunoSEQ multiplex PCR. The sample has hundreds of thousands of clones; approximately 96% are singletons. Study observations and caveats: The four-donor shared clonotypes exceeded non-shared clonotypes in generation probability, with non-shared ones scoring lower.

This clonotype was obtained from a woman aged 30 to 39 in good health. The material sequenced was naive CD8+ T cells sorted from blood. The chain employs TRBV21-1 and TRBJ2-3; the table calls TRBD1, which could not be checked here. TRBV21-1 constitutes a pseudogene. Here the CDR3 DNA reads TGTGCCAGCAGCAAAAGGGTTCCGGGACAACGCATCTTCGATACGCAGTATTTT. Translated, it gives CASSKRVPGQRIFDTQYF.